The rows below give T cell receptor beta chains drawn from one sample of a study of T cell repertoires in cytomegalovirus infection. TCRdb re-derived calls from the reads in MiXCR, one entry per CDR3 protein. This table holds 200,000 to 300,000 distinct CDR3 sequences, approximately 9% found once. Sequenced: PBMCs. These receptors all come from a human donor in good health (CMV status not recorded). Some clones in this sample may be carry-over from other donors' samples. Each CDR3 is given with its conserved first and last residue. Fields, in order: clone size, V gene, CDR3 length, J gene, D gene, CDR3 protein, CDR3 DNA. D genes are given only for firm matches. The size field is filled for only some rows; it gives once, few, many or a size class.

clone size: many
V gene: TRBV6-2/TRBV6-3
CDR3 length: 15
J gene: TRBJ1-1
D gene: -
CDR3 protein: CASTQPRVENTEAFF
CDR3 DNA: TGTGCCAGCACCCAACCTCGGGTAGAGAACACTGAAGCTTTCTTT

clone size: many
V gene: TRBV7-8
CDR3 length: 16
J gene: TRBJ2-1
D gene: -
CDR3 protein: CASSPGGRVRRNEQFF
CDR3 DNA: TGTGCCAGCAGCCCGGGCGGCAGGGTTAGGAGGAATGAGCAGTTCTTC

clone size: many
V gene: TRBV7-8
CDR3 length: 17
J gene: TRBJ1-1
D gene: -
CDR3 protein: CASSLGVAPPGDTEAFF
CDR3 DNA: TGTGCCAGCAGCCTAGGTGTTGCGCCGCCTGGGGACACTGAAGCTTTCTTT

clone size: many
V gene: TRBV7-9
CDR3 length: 16
J gene: TRBJ2-6
D gene: -
CDR3 protein: CASSRAGGSGANVLTF
CDR3 DNA: TGTGCCAGCAGCCGTGCTGGGGGGTCTGGGGCCAACGTCCTGACTTTC

clone size: -
V gene: TRBV2
CDR3 length: 14
J gene: TRBJ1-5
D gene: -
CDR3 protein: CASSVGQNNQPQHF
CDR3 DNA: TGTGCCAGCAGCGTTGGACAGAACAATCAGCCCCAGCATTTT

clone size: -
V gene: TRBV6-2/TRBV6-3
CDR3 length: 12
J gene: TRBJ2-7
D gene: -
CDR3 protein: CASSSTRSEQYF
CDR3 DNA: TGTGCCAGCAGTTCCACTAGGAGCGAGCAGTACTTC

clone size: -
V gene: TRBV15
CDR3 length: 15
J gene: TRBJ1-5
D gene: -
CDR3 protein: CATSRSQVTGQPQHF
CDR3 DNA: TGTGCCACCAGCAGATCACAGGTCACGGGCCAGCCCCAGCATTTT

clone size: -
V gene: TRBV2
CDR3 length: 15
J gene: TRBJ2-4
D gene: -
CDR3 protein: CASSASGKAKNIQYF
CDR3 DNA: TGTGCCAGCAGCGCGTCAGGGAAGGCCAAAAACATTCAGTACTTC

clone size: few
V gene: TRBV11-2
CDR3 length: 16
J gene: TRBJ2-2
D gene: TRBD2
CDR3 protein: CASSRLAGIRTGELFF
CDR3 DNA: TGTGCCAGCAGCCGACTAGCGGGGATTCGCACCGGGGAGCTGTTTTTT

clone size: few
V gene: TRBV20-1
CDR3 length: 14
J gene: TRBJ1-6
D gene: -
CDR3 protein: CSARDGLGASPLHF
CDR3 DNA: TGCAGTGCTAGAGATGGTTTGGGAGCTTCACCCCTCCACTTT

clone size: many
V gene: TRBV6-2/TRBV6-3
CDR3 length: 16
J gene: TRBJ2-2
D gene: -
CDR3 protein: CASSYRKVSDTGELFF
CDR3 DNA: TGTGCCAGCAGTTACCGGAAGGTTTCGGACACCGGGGAGCTGTTTTTT

clone size: many
V gene: TRBV7-2
CDR3 length: 15
J gene: TRBJ1-4
D gene: TRBD1
CDR3 protein: CASTQGGTYNEKLFF
CDR3 DNA: TGTGCCAGCACCCAGGGGGGCACATATAATGAAAAACTGTTTTTT

clone size: many
V gene: TRBV2
CDR3 length: 12
J gene: TRBJ2-7
D gene: -
CDR3 protein: CASTLSGNEQYF
CDR3 DNA: TGTGCCAGCACCCTAAGTGGGAACGAGCAGTACTTC

clone size: -
V gene: TRBV12-3/TRBV12-4
CDR3 length: 15
J gene: TRBJ2-1
D gene: TRBD2
CDR3 protein: CASSFSSGGHNEQFF
CDR3 DNA: TGTGCCAGCAGTTTTTCAAGCGGGGGCCACAATGAGCAGTTCTTC

clone size: -
V gene: TRBV12-5
CDR3 length: 15
J gene: TRBJ1-6
D gene: -
CDR3 protein: CASGLDGLPASPLHF
CDR3 DNA: TGTGCTAGTGGTTTGGACGGACTACCGGCTTCACCCCTCCACTTT

clone size: few
V gene: TRBV29-1
CDR3 length: 15
J gene: TRBJ1-2
D gene: TRBD1
CDR3 protein: CSVEEPGQDKYGYTF
CDR3 DNA: TGCAGCGTTGAAGAACCGGGACAGGATAAATATGGCTACACCTTC

clone size: few
V gene: TRBV12-3/TRBV12-4
CDR3 length: 15
J gene: TRBJ2-5
D gene: -
CDR3 protein: CASRPPTAPQETQYF
CDR3 DNA: TGTGCCAGCAGACCCCCCACGGCACCTCAAGAGACCCAGTACTTC

clone size: many
V gene: TRBV12-3/TRBV12-4
CDR3 length: 12
J gene: TRBJ1-2
D gene: -
CDR3 protein: CASSLRSTNYTF
CDR3 DNA: TGTGCCAGCAGTTTACGGTCTACTAACTACACCTTC

clone size: many
V gene: TRBV12-3/TRBV12-4
CDR3 length: 17
J gene: TRBJ2-1
D gene: -
CDR3 protein: CASSVAGGAASYNEQFF
CDR3 DNA: TGTGCCAGCAGTGTCGCTGGAGGGGCGGCCTCCTACAATGAGCAGTTCTTC

clone size: -
V gene: TRBV18
CDR3 length: 12
J gene: TRBJ2-1
D gene: -
CDR3 protein: CASSRDSNEQFF
CDR3 DNA: TGTGCCAGCTCGCGGGACAGCAATGAGCAGTTCTTC